Below, 3 T cell receptor beta chains from the same sample are listed, as sequenced in a study of blood T cell repertoires in COVID-19. Assay: immunoSEQ multiplex PCR; the TCRdb copy retains only in-frame clones and omits some. Of under 85,000 clones in the sample, over 80% were seen once. Sequences were obtained from peripheral blood. Source of these receptors: a man in his 60s with active or convalescent COVID-19.

This clone was recorded a few times. The chain couples TRBV11-3 to TRBJ1-2; D remains ambiguous. CDR1 is SGHNT, CDR2 YENEEA, per germline. V was cut by 1 base and J by 4 bases, with 13 bases left in between. This CDR3 is 15 amino acids long. CDR3 sequence reads: CASSLVLNSSYGYTF. Written as DNA, the CDR3 is TGTGCCAGCAGCTTAGTTCTGAACAGTAGCTATGGCTACACCTTC.

The J gene is TRBJ1-2, the V gene TRBV4-3; a possible D gene is TRBD1 (6 bases). The CDR3 sequence is 16 residues long. Germline V gives CDR1 LGHNA, CDR2 YSLEER. The V end lost 0 bases, the J end lost 4 bases, and 15 bases lay between the germline ends. The CDR3 nucleotides are TGCGCCAGCAGCCAAGATTGGGGCAGGGGTGGCTATGGCTACACCTTC. It yields the protein CASSQDWGRGGYGYTF.

The rearrangement uses TRBV10-3 and TRBJ2-7, with 7 bases aligning to TRBD1. The CDR3 totals 12 residues. The germline CDR1 and CDR2 sequences are ENHRY and SYGVKD. Unmatched junction bases numbered 1, after V lost 6 bases and J lost 2 bases. The CDR3: CAIRDRPYEQYF. DNA of the CDR3: TGTGCCATCAGGGACAGGCCCTACGAGCAGTACTTC.